The 29 T cell receptor beta chains reported below all come from one sample, sequenced in a study of T-cell memory formation after mild COVID-19 (dated by TCRdb to about 2021). Receptor amplification or capture employed 5' RACE. Sequencing was performed on an Illumina NovaSeq 6000. TCRdb redid the processing of the public reads, applying fastp at Q25 and MiXCR, and retained in-frame beta chains. Entries are consolidated by CDR3 protein sequence, retaining the most common genes and DNA. Present in this sample are around 420,000 distinct CDR3 sequences, roughly a quarter of which were seen just once. In total, the top ten clones hold around 8.8% of the sample. Specimen: PBMCs or a T cell subset sorted from them (not recorded which). The receptors originated from an adult woman who had mild COVID-19 (a few samples of this study predate the infection). The sample titles of this study are shuffled in the database, so cell type and time point are left out; the donor was told from shared clones.

This clonotype has just a few counts. This chain joins TRBV6-6 and TRBJ1-2; no reliable D call. Per germline, CDR1 MNHNY and CDR2 SVGAGI (reference sequence). V was trimmed by 2 bases and J by 4 bases, leaving 8 bases between them. The CDR3 covers 13 residues. CDR3 in amino acids: CASSYEGVYGYTF. Here the CDR3 DNA reads TGTGCCAGCAGTTACGAGGGAGTCTATGGCTACACCTTC.

This clonotype turned up a few times. DNA of the CDR3: TGTGCCAGCAGCCAAGGAAGGGTGAACACTGAAGCTTTCTTT. Amino acids: CASSQGRVNTEAFF. The genes are TRBV3-1 and TRBJ1-1; D gene uncertain. Trimming stripped 1 base from V and 0 bases from J, with 6 bases between. The CDR3 totals 14 residues. The germline V gene has CDR1 LGHDT and CDR2 YNNKEL (reference sequence).

The chain combines TRBV24-1 with TRBJ2-1; tentatively, D is TRBD1 (6 bases). This CDR3 contains 13 residues. Germline CDR1 is KGHDR and CDR2 is SFDVKD. V was clipped by 5 bases and J by 3 bases, with 7 bases between them. CDR3 bases: TGTGCCACCAGTGCGGACAGCTACAATGAGCAGTTCTTC. Its translation is CATSADSYNEQFF.

The chain couples TRBV27 to TRBJ2-1; D is ambiguous. Trimming cost V 0 bases and J 8 bases, with 8 bases left between them. The CDR3 extends over 13 amino acids. Per germline, CDR1 MNHEY and CDR2 SMNVEV (reference sequence). The CDR3 sequence is CASSLSWFHEQFF. The CDR3 DNA reads as TGTGCCAGCAGTTTATCGTGGTTTCATGAGCAGTTCTTC.

Only a few counts were recorded for this clonotype. The J gene is TRBJ2-5, the V gene TRBV20-1; maybe TRBD2 (5 bases). Trimming removed 0 bases from V and 2 bases from J, with 19 bases in between. Germline-derived CDR1 and CDR2 are DFQATT and SNEGSKA (reference sequence). The CDR3 sequence is 17 residues long. In DNA, the CDR3 is TGCAGTGCTAGAGATAGTGGGAGAGGTGGGCTACAAGAGACCCAGTACTTC. It is translated as CSARDSGRGGLQETQYF.

The V call is TRBV2, the J call TRBJ1-2; no firm D call. Germline values: CDR1 SNHLY, CDR2 FYNNEI. V dropped 5 bases and J dropped 2 bases, with 12 bases sitting between them. CDR3 length: 14 amino acids. CDR3 loop: CASSRDIGNYGYTF. The DNA for the CDR3 is TGTGCCAGCAGTCGAGACATCGGGAACTATGGCTACACCTTC.

This clonotype was detected many times. The genes are TRBV7-3 and TRBJ2-3; D might be TRBD2 (6 bases). CDR1 and CDR2 from the germline V gene are SGHTA and FQGTGA. Trimming stripped 2 bases from V and 6 bases from J, with 6 bases between. This CDR3 contains 12 residues. In nucleotides, the CDR3 is TGTGCCAGCAGCTTAGGGAGGGATACGCAGTATTTT. Amino acid sequence: CASSLGRDTQYF.

The chain employs TRBV3-1 and TRBJ2-3; TRBD2 matches 10 bases. The ends lost 5 bases at V and 1 base at J; junction bases unmatched: 6. Germline V CDR1 and CDR2: LGHDT, YNNKEL (reference sequence). This CDR3 has 16 residues. CDR3 sequence reads: CASSLAGGFGTDTQYF. In DNA form, the CDR3 reads TGTGCCAGCAGCTTAGCGGGGGGATTTGGCACAGATACGCAGTATTTT.

The chain uses TRBV21-1 and TRBJ2-3; the table's D call, TRBD2, has no DNA check behind it. TRBV21-1 is reported as a pseudogene. The CDR3 has 15 residues. DNA of the CDR3: TGTGCCAGCAGGAAAGAGTCCGTATGCACAGATACGCAGTATTTT. Its protein product is CASRKESVCTDTQYF.

The chain joins TRBV7-8 to TRBJ2-6, with D possibly being TRBD1 (7 bases). The germline V and J ends were trimmed by 0 bases and 4 bases, with 16 bases remaining between them. The CDR3 runs to 18 residues. Germline-derived CDR1 and CDR2 are SGHVS and FQNEAQ. CDR3 in amino acids: CASSLAPGGWAGANVLTF. The CDR3 DNA sequence: TGTGCCAGCAGCTTAGCCCCAGGGGGGTGGGCAGGGGCCAACGTCCTGACTTTC.

The V call is TRBV9, the J call TRBJ1-2; D uncertain. Germline V gives CDR1 SGDLS, CDR2 YYNGEE. V lost 2 bases, J lost 7 bases, and 9 bases lay in between. The CDR3 has 12 residues. The CDR3 DNA follows: TGTGCCAGCAGCGTGTATGGCGGTGGCTACACCTTC. Amino acids: CASSVYGGGYTF.

The table lists this clonotype with a few counts. The rearrangement joins TRBV4-2 to TRBJ2-5; no firm D call. Between the trimmed V and J ends, which lost 5 bases and 5 bases, there was a span of 18 bases. CDR3 length: 15 amino acids. The germline V gene has CDR1 LGHNA and CDR2 YNFKEQ. The CDR3 is CASSTNWGDEETQYF. Written as DNA, the CDR3 is TGTGCCAGCAGCACCAATTGGGGTGATGAGGAGACCCAGTACTTC.

This clonotype was observed a few times. This sequence joins TRBV12-3 or TRBV12-4 and TRBJ2-7; 7 nucleotides match TRBD1. The length of the CDR3 is 14 residues. J was trimmed by 2 bases and V by 5 bases; bases with no gene match: 6. Here the CDR3 DNA reads TGTGCCAGCAGTCGCCCAGGGGGAACCTACGAGCAGTACTTC. It is translated as CASSRPGGTYEQYF.

This chain links TRBV2 with TRBJ2-3; 8 bases are a match to TRBD1. CDR3 length: 16 amino acids. The V gene end was trimmed by 0 bases and the J gene end by 1 base; junction bases not matched to a gene: 3. Germline V gene lookup returns CDR1 SNHLY and CDR2 FYNNEI. The CDR3 DNA reads as TGTGCCAGCAGTGAAGCGTTGACAGGGGGCACAGATACGCAGTATTTT. It yields the protein CASSEALTGGTDTQYF.

This clonotype was observed a few times. The rearrangement joins TRBV29-1 to TRBJ2-7; perhaps D is TRBD1 or TRBD2 (5 bases each). V shed 0 bases and J shed 5 bases, with 11 bases lying between them. This CDR3 is built from 13 residues. Per germline, CDR1 SQVTM and CDR2 ANQGSEA. The CDR3 here is CSVEDVQGHEQYF. CDR3 nucleotides: TGCAGCGTTGAAGATGTCCAGGGACACGAGCAGTACTTC.

The chain has TRBV12-3 or TRBV12-4 and TRBJ1-2; TRBD1 matches 8 bases. Losses at the gene ends were 6 bases for V and 8 bases for J; bases not matched to a gene: 5. The CDR3 length is 12 residues. In DNA form, the CDR3 reads TGTGCCAGCAGACCAGGGGGCGCCGGCTACACCTTC. Amino acids: CASRPGGAGYTF.

This clonotype was observed a handful of times. The V and J genes are TRBV5-1 and TRBJ1-2; maybe TRBD1 (6 bases). V lost 1 base and J lost 7, with 14 bases in between. Per germline, CDR1 SGHRS and CDR2 YFSETQ. The CDR3 contains 14 residues. CDR3 in amino acids: CASSLWNREAGYTF. The DNA of the CDR3 is TGCGCCAGCAGCTTGTGGAACAGGGAGGCTGGCTACACCTTC.

V gene TRBV5-1 combines with J gene TRBJ2-7; D not resolved. Germline-derived CDR1 and CDR2 are SGHRS and YFSETQ. V gave up 3 bases and J gave up 1 base, with 8 bases separating them. The CDR3 is 13 amino acids. CDR3 bases: TGCGCCAGCAGCTCTGACATTTCCTACGAGCAGTACTTC. Protein product: CASSSDISYEQYF.

The chain recombines TRBV7-9 with TRBJ1-2; a weak D match, TRBD1 (5 bases). CDR3 length: 15 amino acids. The V end lost 5 bases, the J end lost 4 bases, and 17 bases lay between the germline ends. The V gene's germline CDR1 is SEHNR and CDR2 FQNEAQ (reference sequence). The CDR3 region is CASSTGLTKGYGYTF. CDR3 DNA: TGTGCCAGCAGCACGGGACTCACTAAGGGCTATGGCTACACCTTC.

This clonotype came up many times. This chain joins TRBV6-6 and TRBJ1-1; D may be TRBD1 (5 bases). Germline V gene lookup returns CDR1 MNHNY and CDR2 SVGAGI (reference sequence). V lost 6 bases and J 1 base, leaving 9 bases between the germline ends. The CDR3 is 13 amino acids. CDR3 region: CASSDGQNTEAFF. As DNA, the CDR3 is TGTGCCAGCAGCGACGGACAGAACACTGAAGCTTTCTTT.

A few counts support this clonotype. This chain connects TRBV20-1 to TRBJ1-5, with 8 bases aligning to TRBD1. The ends lost 0 bases at V and 2 bases at J; junction bases unmatched: 3. CDR1 is DFQATT, CDR2 SNEGSKA, per germline (reference sequence). The CDR3 covers 15 residues. The CDR3 loop is CSARDSGQGNQPQHF. As DNA, the CDR3 is TGCAGTGCTAGAGATTCGGGACAGGGCAATCAGCCCCAGCATTTT.

The chain is built from TRBV7-2 and TRBJ2-2, with D perhaps matching TRBD1 (5 bases). This CDR3 is built from 12 residues. The V gene lost 8 bases and the J gene lost 6 bases, with 10 bases spanning the gap. Germline CDR1 is SGHTA and CDR2 is FQGNSA. The CDR3 loop is CASWEGAGELFF. CDR3 sequence (DNA): TGTGCCAGCTGGGAAGGGGCCGGGGAGCTGTTTTTT. Variable domain in full (rest from reference TRBV7-2 and TRBJ2-2): GAGVSQSPSNKVTEKGKDVELRCDPISGHTALYWYRQSLGQGLEFLIYFQGNSAPDKSGLPSDRFSAERTGGSVSTLTIQRTQQEDSAVYLCASWEGAGELFFGEGSRLTVL.

The J gene is TRBJ2-7, the V gene TRBV29-1; 12 bases align to TRBD1. Per germline, CDR1 SQVTM and CDR2 ANQGSEA. J was trimmed by 6 bases and V by 5 bases; bases with no gene match: 11. The CDR3 runs 15 residues. The CDR3 bases are TGCAGCGTTTCTTCGGTGGGACAGGGGGCGGGCGAGCAGTACTTC. This translates into CSVSSVGQGAGEQYF.

The chain uses TRBV6-5 and TRBJ2-7, with D maybe TRBD1 (5 bases). The germline V gene encodes CDR1 MNHEY and CDR2 SVGAGI. This CDR3 spans 12 amino acids. V was cut by 2 bases and J by 8 bases, with 10 bases left in between. The CDR3 here is CASSYQGEKQYF. DNA for the CDR3: TGTGCCAGCAGTTACCAGGGCGAGAAGCAGTACTTC.

V usage is TRBV7-6 and J usage is TRBJ2-1; 8 bases fit TRBD1. The CDR3 spans 15 residues. Per germline, CDR1 SGHVS and CDR2 FNYEAQ. The trim removed 5 bases at V and 5 bases at J, leaving 8 bases unmatched. The CDR3 loop is CASSEVDREHNEQFF. DNA of the CDR3: TGTGCCAGCAGCGAGGTGGACAGGGAACACAATGAGCAGTTCTTC.

The chain combines TRBV3-1 with TRBJ1-1; maybe TRBD1 (5 bases). The CDR3 has 13 residues. Germline lookup yields CDR1 LGHDT and CDR2 YNNKEL (reference sequence). Trimming took off 8 bases at V and 2 bases at J, with 12 bases between the two ends. DNA of the CDR3: TGTGCCAGCTCGGGACGGAGAAACACTGAAGCTTTCTTT. Translation: CASSGRRNTEAFF.

CDR3 loop: CSARGFGGARELHF. For the CDR3, the DNA is TGCAGTGCTAGAGGATTCGGAGGGGCCAGGGAGTTGCATTTT. V gene TRBV20-1 combines with J gene TRBJ1-5; maybe TRBD1 (5 bases). This CDR3 region has 14 residues. The germline gives CDR1 DFQATT, CDR2 SNEGSKA (reference sequence). The V end was cut by 1 base, the J end by 15 bases, with 22 bases between.

This clonotype showed up just once. The chain links TRBV18 to TRBJ2-7; tentatively, D is TRBD2 (6 bases). The CDR3 contains 15 residues. Germline CDR1 and CDR2: KGHSH and LQKENI. V gave up 2 bases and J gave up 1 base, with 12 bases separating them. The CDR3 loop reads CASSPDGGRSYEQYF. Here the CDR3 DNA reads TGTGCCAGCTCACCAGACGGGGGTAGATCCTACGAGCAGTACTTC.

V is TRBV5-1 and J is TRBJ2-1; the D gene could be TRBD1 or TRBD2 (5 bases each). Trimming cost V 0 bases and J 2 bases, with 15 bases left between them. CDR1 and CDR2 from the germline V gene are SGHRS and YFSETQ. CDR3 size: 17 residues. The CDR3 nucleotides are TGCGCCAGCAGCTTGGGGCTCGGGACGTCACCCTACAATGAGCAGTTCTTC. Amino acids: CASSLGLGTSPYNEQFF.